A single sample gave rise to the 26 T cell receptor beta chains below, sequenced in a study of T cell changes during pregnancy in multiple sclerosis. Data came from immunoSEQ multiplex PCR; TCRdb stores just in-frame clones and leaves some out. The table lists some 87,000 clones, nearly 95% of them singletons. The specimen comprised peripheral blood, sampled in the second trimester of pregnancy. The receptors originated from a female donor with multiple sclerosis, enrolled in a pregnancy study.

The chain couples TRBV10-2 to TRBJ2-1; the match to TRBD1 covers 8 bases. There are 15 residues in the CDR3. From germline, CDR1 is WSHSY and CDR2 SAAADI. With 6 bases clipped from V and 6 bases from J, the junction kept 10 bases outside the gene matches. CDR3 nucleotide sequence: TGCGCCAGCAGACCTGGACAGGGTGATGGCAATGAGCAGTTCTTC. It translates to CASRPGQGDGNEQFF.

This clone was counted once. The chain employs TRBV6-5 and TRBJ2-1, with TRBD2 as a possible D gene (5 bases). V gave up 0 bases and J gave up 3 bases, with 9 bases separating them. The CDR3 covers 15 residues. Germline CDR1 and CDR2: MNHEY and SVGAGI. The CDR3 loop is CASSYSGLHYNEQFF. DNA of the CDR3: TGTGCCAGCAGTTACTCCGGACTTCACTACAATGAGCAGTTCTTC.

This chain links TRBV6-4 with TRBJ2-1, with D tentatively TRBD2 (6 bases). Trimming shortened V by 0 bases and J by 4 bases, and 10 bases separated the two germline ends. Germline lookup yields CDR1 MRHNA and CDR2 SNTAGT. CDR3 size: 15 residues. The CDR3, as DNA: TGTGCCAGCAGTGACTCGACCGGGAGTTACAATGAGCAGTTCTTC. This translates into CASSDSTGSYNEQFF.

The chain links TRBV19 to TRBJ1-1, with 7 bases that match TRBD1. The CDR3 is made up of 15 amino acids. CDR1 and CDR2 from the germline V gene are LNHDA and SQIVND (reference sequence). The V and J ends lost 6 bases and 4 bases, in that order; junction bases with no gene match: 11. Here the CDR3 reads CASSQLSTGTTEAFF. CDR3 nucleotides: TGTGCCAGTAGCCAACTCTCGACAGGGACCACTGAAGCTTTCTTT.

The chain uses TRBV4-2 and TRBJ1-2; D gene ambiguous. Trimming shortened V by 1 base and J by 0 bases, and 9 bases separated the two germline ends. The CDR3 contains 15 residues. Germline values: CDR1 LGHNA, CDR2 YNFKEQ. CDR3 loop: CASSQVPSANYGYTF. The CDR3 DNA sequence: TGTGCCAGCAGCCAAGTTCCTTCTGCTAACTATGGCTACACCTTC.

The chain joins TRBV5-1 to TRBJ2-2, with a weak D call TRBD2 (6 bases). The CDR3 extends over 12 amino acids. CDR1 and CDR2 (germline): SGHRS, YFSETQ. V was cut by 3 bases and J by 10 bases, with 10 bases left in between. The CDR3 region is CASSSGVLELFF. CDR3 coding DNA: TGCGCCAGCAGCTCGGGAGTCCTGGAGCTGTTTTTT.

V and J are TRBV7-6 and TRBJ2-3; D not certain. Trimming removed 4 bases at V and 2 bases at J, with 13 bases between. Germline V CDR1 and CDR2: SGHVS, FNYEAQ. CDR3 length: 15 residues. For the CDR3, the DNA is TGTGCCAGCAGCTATGGCCGACTCACCACAGATACGCAGTATTTT. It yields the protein CASSYGRLTTDTQYF.

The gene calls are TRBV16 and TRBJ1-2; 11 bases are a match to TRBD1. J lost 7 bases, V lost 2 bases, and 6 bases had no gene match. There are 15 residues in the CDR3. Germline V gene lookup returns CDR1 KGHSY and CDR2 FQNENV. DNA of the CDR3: TGTGCCAGCAGCCAACTCGGACAGGGGGCAAGTGGCTACACCTTC. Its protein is CASSQLGQGASGYTF.

The chain's CDR3 is CASSPQGGEQYF. The DNA of the CDR3 is TGTGCCAGCAGCCCACAGGGGGGCGAGCAGTACTTC. The chain carries TRBV27 and TRBJ2-7, with 8 bases fitting TRBD1. Germline trimming cut 6 bases from V and 6 bases from J; bases unmatched to any gene: 4. This CDR3 contains 12 residues. Looked up from germline, CDR1 is MNHEY and CDR2 is SMNVEV (reference sequence).

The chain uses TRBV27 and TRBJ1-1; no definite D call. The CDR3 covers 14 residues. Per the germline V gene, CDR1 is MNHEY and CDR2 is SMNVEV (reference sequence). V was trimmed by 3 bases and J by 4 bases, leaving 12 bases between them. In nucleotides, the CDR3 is TGTGCCAGCAGTTTTCGGGGATCTGTCACTGAAGCTTTCTTT. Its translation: CASSFRGSVTEAFF.

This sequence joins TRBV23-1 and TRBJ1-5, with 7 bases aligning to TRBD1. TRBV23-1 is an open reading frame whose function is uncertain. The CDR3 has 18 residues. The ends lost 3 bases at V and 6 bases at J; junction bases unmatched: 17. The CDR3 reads CASSHNPRGHRDVQPQHF. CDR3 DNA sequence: TGCGCCAGCAGTCACAACCCTAGGGGGCACAGGGACGTTCAGCCCCAGCATTTT.

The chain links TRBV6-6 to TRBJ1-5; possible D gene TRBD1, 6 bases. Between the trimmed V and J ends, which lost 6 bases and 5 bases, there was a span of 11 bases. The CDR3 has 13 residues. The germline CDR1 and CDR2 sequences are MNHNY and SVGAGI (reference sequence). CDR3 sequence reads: CASRSGQHQPQHF. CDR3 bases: TGTGCCAGCAGATCAGGACAGCATCAGCCCCAGCATTTT.

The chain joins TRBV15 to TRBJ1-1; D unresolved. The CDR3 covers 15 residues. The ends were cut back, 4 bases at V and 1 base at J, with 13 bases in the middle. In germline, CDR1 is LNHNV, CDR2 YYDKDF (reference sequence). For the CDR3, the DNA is TGTGCCACCAGCAAAGACGAGGTGTGGAACACTGAAGCTTTCTTT. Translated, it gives CATSKDEVWNTEAFF. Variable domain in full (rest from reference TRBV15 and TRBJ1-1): DAMVIQNPRYQVTQFGKPVTLSCSQTLNHNVMYWYQQKSSQAPKLLFHYYDKDFNNEADTPDNFQSRRPNTSFCFLDIRSPGLGDTAMYLCATSKDEVWNTEAFFGQGTRLTVV.

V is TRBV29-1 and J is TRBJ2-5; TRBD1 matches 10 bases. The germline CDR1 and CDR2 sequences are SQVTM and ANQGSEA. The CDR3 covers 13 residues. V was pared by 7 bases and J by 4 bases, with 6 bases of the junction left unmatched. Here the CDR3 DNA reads TGCAGCGCGAAGACAGGGGGCCCAGAGACCCAGTACTTC. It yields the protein CSAKTGGPETQYF.

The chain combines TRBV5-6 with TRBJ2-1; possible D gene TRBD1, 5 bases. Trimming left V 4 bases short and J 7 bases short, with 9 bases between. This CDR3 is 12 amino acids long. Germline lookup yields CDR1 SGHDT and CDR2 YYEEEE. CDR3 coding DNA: TGTGCCAGCAGCATTGACAGAAATGAGCAGTTCTTC. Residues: CASSIDRNEQFF.

The CDR3 sequence: CASSDDSSNTEAFF. The DNA of the CDR3 is TGCGCCAGCAGTGATGATAGCTCGAACACTGAAGCTTTCTTT. The V call is TRBV10-1, the J call TRBJ1-1; D gene uncertain. Trimming left V 3 bases short and J 1 base short, with 9 bases between. The CDR3 covers 14 residues. Germline assignment: CDR1 WNHNN and CDR2 SYGVQD (reference sequence).

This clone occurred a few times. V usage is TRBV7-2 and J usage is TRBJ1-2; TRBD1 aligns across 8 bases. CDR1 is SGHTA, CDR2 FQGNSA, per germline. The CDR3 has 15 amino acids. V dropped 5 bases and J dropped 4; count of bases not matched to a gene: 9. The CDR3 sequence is CASSPSGTGVYGYTF. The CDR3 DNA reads TGTGCCAGCAGCCCGTCCGGGACAGGCGTCTATGGCTACACCTTC.

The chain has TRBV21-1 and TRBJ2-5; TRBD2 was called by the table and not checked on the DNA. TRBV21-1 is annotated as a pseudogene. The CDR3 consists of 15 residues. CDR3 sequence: CASSKEELAGGTQYF. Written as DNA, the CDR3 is TGTGCCAGCAGCAAAGAGGAACTAGCGGGAGGGACCCAGTACTTC.

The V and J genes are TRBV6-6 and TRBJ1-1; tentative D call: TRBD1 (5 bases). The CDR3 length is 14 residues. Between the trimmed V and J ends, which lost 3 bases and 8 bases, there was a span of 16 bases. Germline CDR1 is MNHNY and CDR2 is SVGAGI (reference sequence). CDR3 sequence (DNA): TGTGCCAGCAGTTATTCAGGGTTCCCCCTGGAAGCTTTCTTT. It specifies CASSYSGFPLEAFF.

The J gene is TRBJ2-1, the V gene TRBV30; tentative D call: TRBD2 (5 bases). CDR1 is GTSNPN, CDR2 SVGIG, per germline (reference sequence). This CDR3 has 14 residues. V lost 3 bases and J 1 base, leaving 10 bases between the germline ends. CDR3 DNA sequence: TGTGCCTGGAGAGAGCGGACTTCCTACAATGAGCAGTTCTTC. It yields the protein CAWRERTSYNEQFF.

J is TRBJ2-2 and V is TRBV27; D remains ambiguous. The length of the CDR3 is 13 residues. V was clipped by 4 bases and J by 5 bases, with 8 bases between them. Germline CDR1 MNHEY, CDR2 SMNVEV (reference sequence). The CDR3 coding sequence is TGTGCCAGCAGTTGGAGTAAAACCGGGGAGCTGTTTTTT. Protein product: CASSWSKTGELFF.

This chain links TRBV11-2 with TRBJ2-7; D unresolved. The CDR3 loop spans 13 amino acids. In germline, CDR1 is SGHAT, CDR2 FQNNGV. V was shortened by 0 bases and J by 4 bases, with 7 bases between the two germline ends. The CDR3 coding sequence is TGTGCCAGCAGCTTAGACTACAGATACGAGCAGTACTTC. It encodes CASSLDYRYEQYF.

The DNA of the CDR3 is TGTGCCAGCAGTCAAGCGGGAGTTGAATCAGAGACCCAGTACTTC. It codes for CASSQAGVESETQYF. V is TRBV6-6 and J is TRBJ2-5; 8 bases line up with TRBD2. Germline CDR1 MNHNY, CDR2 SVGAGI (reference sequence). The CDR3 runs to 15 residues. J gave up 4 bases and V 5 bases, and 9 bases lay outside the gene matches.

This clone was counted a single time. CDR3 sequence reads: CASSYGRGREHIQYF. As DNA, the CDR3 is TGTGCCAGCAGTTATGGGCGGGGACGAGAGCACATTCAGTACTTC. The gene calls are TRBV6-5 and TRBJ2-4; tentatively, D is TRBD2 (6 bases). V gave up 3 bases and J gave up 8 bases, with 17 bases separating them. Germline CDR1 MNHEY, CDR2 SVGAGI. This CDR3 has 15 amino acids.

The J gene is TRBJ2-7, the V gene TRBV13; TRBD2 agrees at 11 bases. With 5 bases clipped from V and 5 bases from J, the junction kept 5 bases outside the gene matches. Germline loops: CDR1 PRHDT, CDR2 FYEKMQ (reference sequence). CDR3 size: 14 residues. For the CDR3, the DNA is TGTGCCAGCAGCCAACCGGGACTAGCGGACGAGCAGTACTTC. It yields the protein CASSQPGLADEQYF.

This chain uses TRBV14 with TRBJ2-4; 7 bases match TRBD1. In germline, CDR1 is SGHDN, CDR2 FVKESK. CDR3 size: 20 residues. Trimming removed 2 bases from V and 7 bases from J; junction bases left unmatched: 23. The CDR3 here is CASSQPRTGVHLVRGNIQYF. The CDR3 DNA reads TGTGCCAGCAGCCAACCGCGGACAGGTGTTCACCTAGTAAGAGGCAACATTCAGTACTTC.